The T cell receptor (beta chain) described here comes from a study of cytomegalovirus exposure and HLA in healthy donors. The CDR3 covers 15 residues. The V gene's germline CDR1 is MNHNS and CDR2 SASEGT. Trimming at V came to 8 bases and at J to 5 bases, leaving 5 bases not matched to a gene. PCR employed 60 Vbeta and 13 Jbeta primers. Data came from immunoSEQ multiplex PCR; TCRdb stores just in-frame clones and leaves some out. In the table there are tens of thousands of clones, about 80% of which are singletons. Worth noting for this clone: Its antigen is undetermined.

General study points: Relative to the approximately 670-donor mean, N-insertions were reportedly fewer in an Asian-associated ancestry cluster in a later analysis. Earlier analysis looked at TCR beta V segments, and most were productive about 90% or about 30% of the time.

The sequence was collected from a man aged 45 to 65 in good health and CMV-seronegative. Sample: PBMCs. This chain uses TRBV6-1 with TRBJ2-2; 13 nucleotides align to TRBD2. The CDR3 here is CASSWGLAGTGELFF. Here the CDR3 DNA reads TGTGCCAGCTCCTGGGGACTAGCGGGGACCGGGGAGCTGTTTTTT.